The rows below give T cell receptor beta chains drawn from one sample of a study of blood T cells in healthy people across ages. TCRdb fed the 5' RACE reads into MiXCR, producing one record per CDR3 protein. In the table there are over 1,500,000 distinct CDR3 sequences, about two fifths of which are singletons. The source material was blood. The receptors originated from a human donor in good health. CDR3s include the opening cysteine and the closing phenylalanine or tryptophan. A D gene is named only where the DNA matches it firmly.

V gene	J gene	D gene	CDR3 protein
TRBV4-1	TRBJ1-1	.	CASSQEDGTEAFF
TRBV7-9	TRBJ2-7	.	CASSRGDLYEQYF
TRBV5-4	TRBJ2-1	TRBD2	CASSLAGGGINEQFF
TRBV12-3/TRBV12-4	TRBJ2-1	.	CASSSGTPQKGFF
TRBV7-2	TRBJ2-5	.	CASSAYPRGYQETQYF
TRBV20-1	TRBJ2-7	TRBD2	CSATPGTSGGRKGEPQYF
TRBV29-1	TRBJ1-1	.	CSVTPALAFF
TRBV15	TRBJ1-4	.	CATSRDLGGKLFF
TRBV5-6	TRBJ1-5	.	CASSPSGGLQPQHF
TRBV16	TRBJ2-7	.	CASSHPGTEQYF
TRBV7-2	TRBJ2-6	.	CASSWGRSSGANVLTF